This record looks at one TCR beta chain sequence and its context. Antigen: not known. The sample comes from a study of blood T cells in healthy people across ages. V dropped 0 bases and J dropped 3 bases, with 16 bases sitting between them. This CDR3 spans 17 amino acids. The study's findings and limits: Diversity was higher, and naive CD4+ cells more numerous, in long-lived donors than in aged donors.

The authors ran a second PCR of about 7 to 12 cycles using a sample-barcoded 5' primer and a J-beta primer mix. TCRdb re-called the 5' RACE reads through MiXCR, storing one row per CDR3 protein. Of hundreds of thousands of distinct CDR3 sequences listed, roughly 30% were seen once; the top ten hold around 14%. The receptor comes from a woman of 80 years or more in good health. Sequencing was performed on blood. The chain is built from TRBV12-3 or TRBV12-4 and TRBJ2-3, with D maybe TRBD2 (6 bases). CDR3 DNA: TGTGCCAGCAGTTTAGCGCTAGGGCTAGCGAGAACAGATACGCAGTATTTT. This codes for CASSLALGLARTDTQYF.